These 15 T cell receptor beta chains came from one sample sequenced in a study of T cells after posttransplantation cyclophosphamide (dated by TCRdb to 2016 to 2018). The library was built by means of the immunoSEQ multiplex PCR assay. Not all clones reach the TCRdb copy of this immuneACCESS table, which keeps in-frame sequences only. Checked studies attribute under half of the gap to unresolved V genes and leave the rest unexplained. This sample contains around 34,000 clones, none of which is a singleton. 6.7% of the sample is taken by the ten largest. The sequenced sample consisted of PBMCs. The receptors were gathered from a woman aged 45-65 years in good health and a related stem cell transplant donor.

There are many counts of this clone. The gene calls are TRBV5-6 and TRBJ1-1; 7 bases map to TRBD1. V was pared by 4 bases and J by 7 bases, with 7 bases of the junction left unmatched. There are 13 residues in the CDR3. Germline loops: CDR1 SGHDT, CDR2 YYEEEE. CDR3 coding DNA: TGTGCCAGCAGCCAGGGACAGCTTTTTGAAGCTTTCTTT. This encodes CASSQGQLFEAFF. Together with reference TRBV5-6 and TRBJ1-1, the CDR3 gives the full variable domain: DAGVTQSPTHLIKTRGQQVTLRCSPKSGHDTVSWYQQALGQGPQFIFQYYEEEERQRGNFPDRFSGHQFPNYSSELNVNALLLGDSALYLCASSQGQLFEAFFGQGTRLTVV.

At least ten counts were recorded for this clone. The chain couples TRBV7-9 to TRBJ1-4; TRBD1 matches at 7 bases. This CDR3 has 14 residues. Germline lookup yields CDR1 SEHNR and CDR2 FQNEAQ (reference sequence). The J segment lost 2 bases and the V segment lost 6 bases, leaving 3 bases of the junction unmatched. The CDR3 here is CASRTGSTNEKLFF. The CDR3 nucleotides are TGTGCCAGCAGGACAGGGAGTACTAATGAAAAACTGTTTTTT.

The sample holds many counts of this clone. This chain joins TRBV28 and TRBJ1-2, with D perhaps TRBD1 (5 bases). The germline V and J ends were trimmed by 2 bases and 8 bases, with 12 bases remaining between them. Germline V gene sequence: CDR1 MDHEN, CDR2 SYDVKM. The CDR3 runs to 13 residues. CDR3 loop: CASSLGQGGGYTF. The CDR3 DNA reads TGTGCCAGCAGTTTAGGGCAGGGTGGGGGCTACACCTTC.

Ten or more counts support this clone. The chain has TRBV18 and TRBJ1-1, with 8 positions matching TRBD1. The CDR3 totals 14 residues. The V segment lost 4 bases and the J segment 4 bases; nucleotides outside the gene matches: 5. CDR1 and CDR2 from the germline V gene are KGHSH and LQKENI. The CDR3 sequence is CASSLDRGFTEAFF. In DNA, the CDR3 is TGTGCCAGCTCACTCGACAGGGGATTCACTGAAGCTTTCTTT.

This clone was picked up many times. This chain joins TRBV6-5 and TRBJ2-1, with 7 bases matching TRBD2. The CDR3 contains 14 residues. CDR1 and CDR2 (germline): MNHEY, SVGAGI. The ends lost 7 bases at V and 7 bases at J; junction bases unmatched: 10. DNA for the CDR3: TGTGCCAGCACTTCCGGGTCCGGGGGGAATGAGCAGTTCTTC. It translates to CASTSGSGGNEQFF.

This clone was detected ten times or more. V usage is TRBV19 and J usage is TRBJ1-5; 11 bases map to TRBD1. In germline, CDR1 is LNHDA, CDR2 SQIVND (reference sequence). V shed 5 bases, J shed 4 bases, and the junction held 4 bases outside the gene matches. CDR3 length equals 15 residues. CDR3 bases: TGTGCCAGTAGTGTCGGGACAGGGGGAAATCAGCCCCAGCATTTT. It translates to CASSVGTGGNQPQHF.

This clone was counted at least ten times. CDR3 loop: CASGNREQYF. CDR3 coding DNA: TGTGCCAGCGGTAACAGAGAGCAGTACTTC. The chain is built from TRBV6-5 and TRBJ2-7; D is unclear. Germline values: CDR1 MNHEY, CDR2 SVGAGI. The CDR3 spans 10 residues. The V gene lost 8 bases and the J gene lost 7 bases, with 9 bases spanning the gap.

The chain couples TRBV15 to TRBJ2-2, with 9 positions matching TRBD2. Germline V gives CDR1 LNHNV, CDR2 YYDKDF (reference sequence). CDR3 size: 16 residues. After removal of 2 bases from V and 4 bases from J, the junction contained 5 bases not matched to a gene. The DNA for the CDR3 is TGTGCCACCAGCAGAACCCTTAGCGGGAGCACCGGGGAGCTGTTTTTT. Translated, it gives CATSRTLSGSTGELFF.

This clone was seen repeatedly, ten times or more. The gene calls are TRBV19 and TRBJ1-1; TRBD1 is a possible D gene (5 bases). The V gene lost 4 bases and the J gene lost 5 bases, with 17 bases spanning the gap. Looked up from germline, CDR1 is LNHDA and CDR2 is SQIVND (reference sequence). The CDR3 is 15 residues long. This CDR3 reads CASSRRQGPGTEAFF. CDR3 nucleotide sequence: TGTGCCAGTAGTAGGAGGCAGGGTCCTGGAACTGAAGCTTTCTTT.

This clone was recorded at least ten times. The gene calls are TRBV11-3 and TRBJ2-1; D is perhaps TRBD2 (6 bases). Germline CDR1 SGHNT, CDR2 YENEEA. This CDR3 contains 15 residues. V lost 5 bases to trimming and J lost 3 bases, with 14 bases between them. The CDR3 nucleotides are TGTGCCAGCAGCCGCAGCGGGCTTCTCTACAATGAGCAGTTCTTC. It yields the protein CASSRSGLLYNEQFF.

Many counts were recorded for this clone. The rearrangement joins TRBV7-3 to TRBJ1-1, with 7 bases that match TRBD1. The CDR3 is made up of 13 amino acids. Germline-derived CDR1 and CDR2 are SGHTA and FQGTGA. V shed 5 bases and J 4 bases; nucleotides not matched to a gene: 4. CDR3 sequence (DNA): TGTGCCAGCAGCGGGAACAGGGGCACTGAAGCTTTCTTT. Residues: CASSGNRGTEAFF.

Ten or more counts support this clone. This chain connects TRBV5-4 to TRBJ2-7; D possibly corresponds to TRBD1 (5 bases). Germline CDR1 and CDR2: SGHNT and YYREEE (reference sequence). Between the trimmed V and J ends, which lost 0 bases and 5 bases, there was a span of 9 bases. The CDR3 totals 13 residues. DNA of the CDR3: TGTGCCAGCAGCTTGGCAGGGATTCACGAGCAGTACTTC. Translated: CASSLAGIHEQYF.

A few counts support this clone. The V and J genes are TRBV11-1 and TRBJ2-3; tentatively, D is TRBD1 (6 bases). CDR3 size: 18 residues. Germline CDR1 and CDR2: SGHAT and FQDESV (reference sequence). Trimming cost V 5 bases and J 2 bases, with 23 bases left between them. As DNA, the CDR3 is TGTGCCAGCAGCGGCCCGGGGCTACAGGGTTCCCCCACAGATACGCAGTATTTT. Its translation is CASSGPGLQGSPTDTQYF.

This clone was counted many times. This chain joins TRBV19 and TRBJ1-4; 8 positions agree with TRBD1. V gave up 3 bases and J gave up 0 bases; unmatched junction bases: 3. Germline V gene lookup returns CDR1 LNHDA and CDR2 SQIVND (reference sequence). This CDR3 is 16 amino acids long. As DNA, the CDR3 is TGTGCCAGTAGTATGACAGGGGATGCAACTAATGAAAAACTGTTTTTT. Translation: CASSMTGDATNEKLFF.

This clone showed up many times. The rearrangement links TRBV6-5 to TRBJ2-7; no reliable D call. Germline V lookup: CDR1 MNHEY, CDR2 SVGAGI. The CDR3 runs 14 residues. The V and J ends lost 0 bases and 4 bases respectively, with 10 bases between them. The CDR3 coding sequence is TGTGCCAGCAGTTACTCGATCGCGCTTTACGAGCAGTACTTC. It specifies CASSYSIALYEQYF.